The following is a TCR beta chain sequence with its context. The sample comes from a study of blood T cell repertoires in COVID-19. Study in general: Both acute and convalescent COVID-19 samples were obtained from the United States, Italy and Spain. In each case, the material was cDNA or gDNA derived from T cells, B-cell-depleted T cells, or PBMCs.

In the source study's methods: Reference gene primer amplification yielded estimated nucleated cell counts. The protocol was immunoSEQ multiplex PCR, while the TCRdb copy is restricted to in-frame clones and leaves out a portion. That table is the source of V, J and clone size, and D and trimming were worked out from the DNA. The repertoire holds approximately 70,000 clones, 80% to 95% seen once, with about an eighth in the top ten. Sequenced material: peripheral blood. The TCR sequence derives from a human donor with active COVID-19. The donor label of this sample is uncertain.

In DNA, the CDR3 is TGTGCCAGCAGCTTGTTCGGGACAGGCTCGCTTTCACCCCTCCACTTT. Translating it yields CASSLFGTGSLSPLHF. The genes are TRBV5-6 and TRBJ1-6; 8 bases are a match to TRBD1. The trim removed 1 base at V and 9 bases at J, leaving 9 bases unmatched. Germline CDR1 is SGHDT and CDR2 is YYEEEE. CDR3 length: 16 residues.